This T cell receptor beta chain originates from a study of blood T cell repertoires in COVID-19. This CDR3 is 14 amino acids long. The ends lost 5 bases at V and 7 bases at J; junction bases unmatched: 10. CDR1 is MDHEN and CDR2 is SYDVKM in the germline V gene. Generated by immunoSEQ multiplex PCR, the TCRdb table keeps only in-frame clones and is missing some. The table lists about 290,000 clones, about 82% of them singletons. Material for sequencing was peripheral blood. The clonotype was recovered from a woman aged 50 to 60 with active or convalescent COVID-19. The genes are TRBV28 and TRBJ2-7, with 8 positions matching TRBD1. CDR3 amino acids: CASSIGQGLGEQYF. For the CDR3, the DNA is TGTGCCAGCAGTATAGGACAGGGTCTTGGGGAGCAGTACTTC.